This T cell receptor (beta chain) stems from a study of CD8 T cells in ankylosing spondylitis. Findings and caveats of the study: CD8+ disease-linked clones were present at relatively low frequencies in blood. Disease-linked clones were reportedly significantly enriched in matched ankylosing spondylitis synovial fluid.

The trim removed 2 bases at V and 6 bases at J, leaving 9 bases unmatched. This CDR3 region has 15 residues. Germline CDR1 reads DFQATT; CDR2 reads SNEGSKA (reference sequence). As to this clonotype: Antigen unknown.

TCRdb called the 5' RACE reads again in MiXCR, with one record for every CDR3 protein. The table lists about 150,000 distinct CDR3 sequences, around 43% of them singletons. The source is a male donor with ankylosing spondylitis. The J gene is TRBJ2-7, the V gene TRBV20-1; the match to TRBD2 covers 11 bases. Sample: synovial fluid, either unsorted or a sorted T cell fraction (not recorded which). The CDR3 region is CSARSLAGGLLEQYF. CDR3 nucleotide sequence: TGCAGTGCTAGATCTCTAGCGGGGGGCCTTCTCGAGCAGTACTTC.